This entry is about one T cell receptor beta chain. Its antigen is undetermined. This specimen comes from a study of identical twins. Findings of the study overall: Abundant beta clonotypes from cord blood bore fewer insertions; memory repertoires lacked this pattern.

CDR1 is KGHSH and CDR2 is LQKENI in the germline V gene. Trimming stripped 3 bases from V and 6 bases from J, with 17 bases between. CDR3 length equals 15 residues. TCRdb re-called the 5' RACE reads through MiXCR, storing one row per CDR3 protein. The sample consists of 1.5 million to 2 million distinct CDR3 sequences, around 29% of them appearing once. The sample consisted of cord blood. The chain couples TRBV18 to TRBJ1-2; D gene ambiguous. The TCR originated in a newborn girl in good health. CDR3 residues: CASSPPLEEGDGYTF. The CDR3 DNA sequence: TGTGCCAGCTCACCTCCCCTAGAGGAGGGCGATGGCTACACCTTC. Full variable domain (remainder filled in from reference TRBV18 and TRBJ1-2): NAGVMQNPRHLVRRRGQEARLRCSPMKGHSHVYWYRQLPEEGLKFMVYLQKENIIDESGMPKERFSAEFPKEGPSILRIQQVVRGDSAAYFCASSPPLEEGDGYTFGSGTRLTVV.